This T cell receptor (beta chain) is drawn from a study of tissue T cells after allogeneic stem cell transplantation. Whole-study results and caveats: Shared clones across patients were few; motif clustering revealed tissue-specific shared signatures.

A single count supports this clone. Its antigen is not known. Gene labels here are mouse ones. The sequenced fragment ends 1 residue before the CDR3 boundary, so the rest is inferred from the germline J gene. Germline assignment: CDR1 KGHPV and CDR2 FQNQEV (reference sequence). V shed 6 bases and J 5 bases; nucleotides not matched to a gene: 3. CDR3 size: 14 residues. Here immunoSEQ multiplex PCR was the method, and the copy in TCRdb shows in-frame clones only, minus some. The table has nearly 50,000 clones, roughly four fifths seen once. This sequence joins TRBV26 and TRBJ2-2, with 10 positions matching TRBD1. The receptor was isolated from a pool of C57BL/6 mice in good health. The sample taken for sequencing was sorted cells pooled from one or two spleens. The CDR3 sequence is CASRDRGRTGQLYF. The sequenced CDR3 bases are TGTGCCAGCAGAGACAGGGGGCGGACCGGGCAGCTCTAC.